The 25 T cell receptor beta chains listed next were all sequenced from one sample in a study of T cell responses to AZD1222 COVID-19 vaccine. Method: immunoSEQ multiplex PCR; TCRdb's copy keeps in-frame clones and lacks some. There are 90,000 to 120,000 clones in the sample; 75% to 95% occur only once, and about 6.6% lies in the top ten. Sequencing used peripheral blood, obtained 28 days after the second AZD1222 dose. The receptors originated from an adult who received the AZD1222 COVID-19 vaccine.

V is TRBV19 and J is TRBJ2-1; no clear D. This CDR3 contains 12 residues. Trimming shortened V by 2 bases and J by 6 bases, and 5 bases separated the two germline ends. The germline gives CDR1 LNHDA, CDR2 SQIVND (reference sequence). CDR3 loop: CASSINVNEQFF. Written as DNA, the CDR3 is TGTGCCAGTAGTATAAATGTCAATGAGCAGTTCTTC.

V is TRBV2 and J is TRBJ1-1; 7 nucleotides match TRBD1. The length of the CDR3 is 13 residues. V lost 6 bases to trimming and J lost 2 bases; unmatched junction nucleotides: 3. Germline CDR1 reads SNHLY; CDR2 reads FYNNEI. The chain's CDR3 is CASSDRANTEAFF. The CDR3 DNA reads TGTGCCAGCAGCGACAGGGCAAACACTGAAGCTTTCTTT.

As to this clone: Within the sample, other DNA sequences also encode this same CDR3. The CDR3: CASSLAGNEQFF. CDR3 sequence (DNA): TGCGCCAGCAGCTTGGCCGGGAATGAGCAGTTCTTC. The V call is TRBV5-1, the J call TRBJ2-1; no clear D. The germline V gene has CDR1 SGHRS and CDR2 YFSETQ. V was shortened by 0 bases and J by 7 bases, with 5 bases between the two germline ends. The CDR3 extends over 12 amino acids.

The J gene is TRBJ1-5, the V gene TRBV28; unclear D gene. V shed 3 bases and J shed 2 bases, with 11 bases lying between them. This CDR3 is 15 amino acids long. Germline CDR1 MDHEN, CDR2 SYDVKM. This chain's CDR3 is CASSFPDPGNQPQHF. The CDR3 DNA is TGTGCCAGCAGTTTCCCCGACCCTGGCAATCAGCCCCAGCATTTT.

For the CDR3, the DNA is TGTGCCAGCAGCTCGAGACAGGGGGATAATTCACCCCTCCACTTT. The encoded protein is CASSSRQGDNSPLHF. This rearrangement joins TRBV7-9 to TRBJ1-6; TRBD1 agrees at 9 bases. The CDR3 spans 15 residues. Germline V lookup: CDR1 SEHNR, CDR2 FQNEAQ (reference sequence). The V and J ends lost 4 bases and 5 bases, in that order; junction bases with no gene match: 3.

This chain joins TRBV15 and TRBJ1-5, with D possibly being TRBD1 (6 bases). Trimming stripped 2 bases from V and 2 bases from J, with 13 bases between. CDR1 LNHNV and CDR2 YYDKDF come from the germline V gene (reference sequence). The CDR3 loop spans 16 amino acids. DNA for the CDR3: TGTGCCACCAGCAGACCACAGGGTGGGGGCAATCAGCCCCAGCATTTT. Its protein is CATSRPQGGGNQPQHF. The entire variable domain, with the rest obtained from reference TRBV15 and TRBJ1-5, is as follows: DAMVIQNPRYQVTQFGKPVTLSCSQTLNHNVMYWYQQKSSQAPKLLFHYYDKDFNNEADTPDNFQSRRPNTSFCFLDIRSPGLGDTAMYLCATSRPQGGGNQPQHFGDGTRLSIL.

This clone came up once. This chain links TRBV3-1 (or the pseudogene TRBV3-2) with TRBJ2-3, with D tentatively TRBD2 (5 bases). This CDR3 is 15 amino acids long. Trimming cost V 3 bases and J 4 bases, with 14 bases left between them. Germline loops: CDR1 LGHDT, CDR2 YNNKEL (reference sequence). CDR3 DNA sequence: TGTGCCAGCAGCCACCGGGAAGGTAGGGCAGATACGCAGTATTTT. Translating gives CASSHREGRADTQYF.

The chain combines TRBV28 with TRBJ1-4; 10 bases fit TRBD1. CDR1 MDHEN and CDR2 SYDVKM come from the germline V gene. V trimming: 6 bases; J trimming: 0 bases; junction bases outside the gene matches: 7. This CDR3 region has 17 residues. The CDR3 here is CASRFLGQGSTNEKLFF. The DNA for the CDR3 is TGTGCCAGCAGGTTCCTGGGACAGGGGTCAACTAATGAAAAACTGTTTTTT.

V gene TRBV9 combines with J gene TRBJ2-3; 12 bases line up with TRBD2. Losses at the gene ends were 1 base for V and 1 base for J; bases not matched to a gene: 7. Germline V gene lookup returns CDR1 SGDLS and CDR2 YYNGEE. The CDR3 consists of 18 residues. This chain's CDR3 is CASSVNLAGGPGTDTQYF. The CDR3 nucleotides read TGTGCCAGCAGCGTAAACCTAGCGGGAGGGCCTGGCACAGATACGCAGTATTTT.

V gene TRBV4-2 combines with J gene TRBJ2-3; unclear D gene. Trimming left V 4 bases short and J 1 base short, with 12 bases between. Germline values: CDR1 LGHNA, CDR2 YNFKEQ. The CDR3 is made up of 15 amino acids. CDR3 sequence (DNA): TGTGCCAGCAGCCCTCTAGGTGGGGGCACAGATACGCAGTATTTT. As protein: CASSPLGGGTDTQYF.

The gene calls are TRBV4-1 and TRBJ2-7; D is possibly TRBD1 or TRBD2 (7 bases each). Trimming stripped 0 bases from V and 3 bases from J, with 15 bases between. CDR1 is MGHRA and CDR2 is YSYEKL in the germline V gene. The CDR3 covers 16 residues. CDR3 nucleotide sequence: TGCGCCAGCAGCCAAGAAAAGGGAGGGGGCGGCTACGAGCAGTACTTC. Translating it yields CASSQEKGGGGYEQYF.

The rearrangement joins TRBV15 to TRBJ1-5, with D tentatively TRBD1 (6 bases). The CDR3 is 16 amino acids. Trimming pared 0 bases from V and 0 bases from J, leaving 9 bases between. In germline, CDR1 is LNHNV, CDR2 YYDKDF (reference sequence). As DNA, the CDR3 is TGTGCCACCAGCAGAGATAAGGGGGTTAGCAATCAGCCCCAGCATTTT. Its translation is CATSRDKGVSNQPQHF.

In DNA form, the CDR3 reads TGTGCCAGCAGCCGCCCCGGGACAGGGTTCGAGCAGTACTTC. As protein: CASSRPGTGFEQYF. The chain recombines TRBV14 with TRBJ2-7, with 9 nucleotides matching TRBD1. Germline V gene lookup returns CDR1 SGHDN and CDR2 FVKESK. The ends lost 4 bases at V and 6 bases at J; junction bases unmatched: 7. The CDR3 spans 14 residues.

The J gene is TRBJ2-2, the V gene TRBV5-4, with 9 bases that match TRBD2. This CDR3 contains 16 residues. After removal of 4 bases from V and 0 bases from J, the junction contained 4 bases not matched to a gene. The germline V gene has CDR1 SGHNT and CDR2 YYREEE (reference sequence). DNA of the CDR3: TGTGCCAGCAGCCTCGGCGGGGGGGCGAACACCGGGGAGCTGTTTTTT. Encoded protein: CASSLGGGANTGELFF.

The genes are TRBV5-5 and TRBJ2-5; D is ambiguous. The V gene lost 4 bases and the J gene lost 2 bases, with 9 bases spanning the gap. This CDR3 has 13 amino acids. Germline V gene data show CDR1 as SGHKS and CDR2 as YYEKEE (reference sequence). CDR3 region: CASSKHPQETQYF. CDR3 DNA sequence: TGTGCCAGCAGCAAACACCCACAAGAGACCCAGTACTTC.

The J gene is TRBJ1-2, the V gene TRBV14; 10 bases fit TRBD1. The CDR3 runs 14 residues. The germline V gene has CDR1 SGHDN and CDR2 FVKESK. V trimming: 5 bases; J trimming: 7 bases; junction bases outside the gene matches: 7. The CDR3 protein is CASSTDRGMSGYTF. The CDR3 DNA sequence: TGTGCCAGCAGCACGGACAGGGGGATGAGTGGCTACACCTTC.

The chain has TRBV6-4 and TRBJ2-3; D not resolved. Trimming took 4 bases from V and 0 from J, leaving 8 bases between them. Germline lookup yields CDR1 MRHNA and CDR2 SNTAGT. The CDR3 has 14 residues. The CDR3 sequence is CASSGGTSTDTQYF. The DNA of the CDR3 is TGTGCCAGCAGTGGGGGAACTAGCACAGATACGCAGTATTTT.

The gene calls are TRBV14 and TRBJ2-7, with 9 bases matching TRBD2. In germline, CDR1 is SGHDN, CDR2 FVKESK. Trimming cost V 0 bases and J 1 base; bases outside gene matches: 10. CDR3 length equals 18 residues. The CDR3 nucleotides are TGTGCCAGCAGCCAAGATCTTCCCTCTAGCGGGACTTCCTACGAGCAGTACTTC. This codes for CASSQDLPSSGTSYEQYF.

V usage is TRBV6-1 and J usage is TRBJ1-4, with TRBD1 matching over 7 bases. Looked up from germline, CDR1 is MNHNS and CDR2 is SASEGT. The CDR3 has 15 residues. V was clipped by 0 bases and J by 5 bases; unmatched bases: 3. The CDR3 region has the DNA TGTGCCAGCAGTGAAGCGGGACAGAAAAATGAAAAACTGTTTTTT. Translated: CASSEAGQKNEKLFF.

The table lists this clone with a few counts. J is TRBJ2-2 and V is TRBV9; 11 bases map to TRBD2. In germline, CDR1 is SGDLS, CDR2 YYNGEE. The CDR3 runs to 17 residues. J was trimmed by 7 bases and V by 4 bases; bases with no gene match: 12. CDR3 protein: CASSLRLAGSGVGELFF. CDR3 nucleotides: TGTGCCAGCAGCCTCAGACTAGCGGGAAGTGGTGTCGGGGAGCTGTTTTTT.

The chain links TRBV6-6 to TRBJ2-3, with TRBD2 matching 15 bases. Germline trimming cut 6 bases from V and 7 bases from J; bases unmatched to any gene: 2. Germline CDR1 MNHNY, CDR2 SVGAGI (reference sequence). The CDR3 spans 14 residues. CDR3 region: CASRGTSGGNTQYF. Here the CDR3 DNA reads TGTGCCAGCAGAGGGACTAGCGGGGGGAATACGCAGTATTTT.

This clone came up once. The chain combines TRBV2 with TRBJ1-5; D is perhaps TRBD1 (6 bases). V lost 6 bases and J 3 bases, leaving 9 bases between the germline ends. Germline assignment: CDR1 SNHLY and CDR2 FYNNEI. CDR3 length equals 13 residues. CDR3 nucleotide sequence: TGTGCCAGCAGCGACAGGTTCAATCAGCCCCAGCATTTT. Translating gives CASSDRFNQPQHF.

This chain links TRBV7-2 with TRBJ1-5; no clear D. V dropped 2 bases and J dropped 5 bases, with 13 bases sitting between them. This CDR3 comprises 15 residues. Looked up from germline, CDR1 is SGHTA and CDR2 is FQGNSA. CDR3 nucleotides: TGTGCCAGCAGCTTACTAGGGAGTGACTATCAGCCCCAGCATTTT. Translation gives CASSLLGSDYQPQHF.

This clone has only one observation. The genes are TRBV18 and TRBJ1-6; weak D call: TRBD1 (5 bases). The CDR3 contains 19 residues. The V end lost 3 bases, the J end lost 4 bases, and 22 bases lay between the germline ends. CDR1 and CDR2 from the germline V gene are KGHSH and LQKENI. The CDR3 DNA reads TGTGCCAGCTCACCCGGGACCTCGCGCGGGACCCTATATAATTCACCCCTCCACTTT. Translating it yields CASSPGTSRGTLYNSPLHF. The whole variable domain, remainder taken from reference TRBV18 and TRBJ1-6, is NAGVMQNPRHLVRRRGQEARLRCSPMKGHSHVYWYRQLPEEGLKFMVYLQKENIIDESGMPKERFSAEFPKEGPSILRIQQVVRGDSAAYFCASSPGTSRGTLYNSPLHFGNGTRLTVT.

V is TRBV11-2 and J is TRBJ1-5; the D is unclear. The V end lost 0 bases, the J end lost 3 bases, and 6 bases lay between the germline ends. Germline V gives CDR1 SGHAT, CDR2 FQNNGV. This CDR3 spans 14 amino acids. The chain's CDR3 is CASSLEGYNQPQHF. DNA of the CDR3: TGTGCCAGCAGCTTAGAAGGCTACAATCAGCCCCAGCATTTT.